This T cell receptor beta chain was found in a study of shared clonotypes between healthy human individuals. Study findings and constraints: In a few donors, about 5% of naive CD4 clonotypes appeared in common.

As regards this clone: The antigen is not known.

Clones were read by immunoSEQ multiplex PCR, and TCRdb kept only the in-frame ones, dropping some. This sample has approximately 99,000 clones, with more than 65% found just once. The sequenced material came from memory CD8+ T cells sorted from blood. This sample's subset: CD45RO+ cells pooled with CCR7-negative TemRA cells. The TCR comes from a woman in her twenties or thirties in good health.

The CDR3 sequence: CASSQDRRAYEQYF. The DNA of the CDR3 is TGCGCCAGCAGCCAAGATAGACGGGCCTACGAGCAGTACTTC. V usage is TRBV4-1 and J usage is TRBJ2-7; no clear D. CDR3 size: 14 residues. Looked up from germline, CDR1 is MGHRA and CDR2 is YSYEKL. Between the trimmed V and J ends, which lost 0 bases and 2 bases, there was a span of 8 bases.